The next 20 T cell receptor beta chains were all read from a single sample in a study of T cell responses to AZD1222 COVID-19 vaccine. Produced via immunoSEQ multiplex PCR; TCRdb's table is partial and in-frame only. Of about 150,000 clones in the sample, roughly nine tenths are singletons; the top ten hold more than 5.5%. Sequencing was performed on peripheral blood, taken on day 0 of MenACWY control vaccination. The receptors were sampled from an adult in good health.

This chain links TRBV6-5 with TRBJ2-1; D ambiguous. Germline V CDR1 and CDR2: MNHEY, SVGAGI. The CDR3 runs 13 residues. V lost 3 bases and J lost 5, with 8 bases in between. CDR3 nucleotides: TGTGCCAGCAGTTATATAACCGACAATGAGCAGTTCTTC. Its protein is CASSYITDNEQFF.

This clone was detected only once. The V gene is TRBV5-1, the J gene TRBJ2-1; 7 bases are a match to TRBD2. Trimming removed 4 bases from V and 7 bases from J; junction bases left unmatched: 8. The CDR3 contains 14 residues. Germline CDR1 SGHRS, CDR2 YFSETQ. As DNA, the CDR3 is TGCGCCAGCAGCGCTCGGACTAGTGTGAATGAGCAGTTCTTC. Protein product: CASSARTSVNEQFF.

V gene TRBV29-1 combines with J gene TRBJ1-2; 10 positions agree with TRBD1. The CDR3 loop spans 12 amino acids. V lost 4 bases, J lost 10 bases, and 6 bases stayed unmatched. Germline CDR1 is SQVTM and CDR2 is ANQGSEA. DNA for the CDR3: TGCAGCGTTGTGGGGACAGGGGTGGACTACACCTTC. It translates to CSVVGTGVDYTF.

The rearrangement links TRBV10-3 to TRBJ1-6; 8 positions agree with TRBD1. CDR1 and CDR2 from the germline V gene are ENHRY and SYGVKD. V lost 10 bases and J lost 3; bases outside the gene matches: 5. This CDR3 has 14 amino acids. CDR3 residues: CATGQGYYNSPLHF. CDR3 DNA: TGTGCCACCGGACAGGGTTACTATAATTCACCCCTCCACTTT.

The chain joins TRBV5-1 to TRBJ1-6; D call uncertain. The CDR3 consists of 16 residues. Germline V CDR1 and CDR2: SGHRS, YFSETQ. V lost 4 bases and J 0 bases, leaving 11 bases between the germline ends. CDR3 loop: CASSRAQSSYNSPLHF. The CDR3 DNA is TGCGCCAGCAGCAGAGCCCAGAGCTCCTATAATTCACCCCTCCACTTT.

The CDR3 region has the DNA TGCGCCAGCAGCTTGAGAGGGGTCCCCACAGATACGCAGTATTTT. Its protein product is CASSLRGVPTDTQYF. V and J are TRBV5-1 and TRBJ2-3; the D call may be TRBD1 or TRBD2 (5 bases each). CDR1 and CDR2 from the germline V gene are SGHRS and YFSETQ. Deletions cut 1 base from V and 2 bases from J, with 11 bases between. The CDR3 sequence is 15 residues long.

The chain links TRBV6-5 to TRBJ1-2, with unresolved D. V was clipped by 0 bases and J by 2 bases, with 10 bases between them. There are 15 residues in the CDR3. In germline, CDR1 is MNHEY, CDR2 SVGAGI. CDR3 amino acids: CASSYSRGFNYGYTF. CDR3 nucleotide sequence: TGTGCCAGCAGTTACTCGCGAGGCTTCAACTATGGCTACACCTTC.

About this clone: Within the sample, other DNA sequences also encode this same CDR3. The rearrangement uses TRBV6-5 and TRBJ2-1, with D uncertain. The V and J ends lost 2 bases and 0 bases respectively, with 11 bases between them. This CDR3 spans 16 amino acids. Germline V gene lookup returns CDR1 MNHEY and CDR2 SVGAGI. The CDR3 spells CASSYRAESSYNEQFF. The CDR3 DNA follows: TGTGCCAGCAGTTACCGGGCGGAGAGCTCCTACAATGAGCAGTTCTTC.

V usage is TRBV24-1 and J usage is TRBJ2-3, with D tentatively TRBD2 (6 bases). The CDR3 spans 17 residues. Germline CDR1 reads KGHDR; CDR2 reads SFDVKD. Trimming removed 4 bases from V and 2 bases from J, with 18 bases in between. The CDR3 reads CATSEPGTPGLTDTQYF. The CDR3 nucleotides are TGTGCCACCAGTGAGCCCGGGACTCCGGGGCTCACAGATACGCAGTATTTT.

The chain recombines TRBV15 with TRBJ2-1; D is possibly TRBD2 (6 bases). V was cut by 0 bases and J by 8 bases, with 11 bases left in between. This CDR3 region has 14 residues. Germline V CDR1 and CDR2: LNHNV, YYDKDF (reference sequence). The CDR3 DNA is TGTGCCACCAGCAGAGATACCGGAGGGGATGAGCAGTTCTTC. This sequence encodes CATSRDTGGDEQFF.

This rearrangement joins TRBV27 to TRBJ1-1; a weak D match, TRBD1 (5 bases). V was shortened by 10 bases and J by 3 bases, with 9 bases between the two germline ends. The CDR3 sequence is 11 residues long. Germline values: CDR1 MNHEY, CDR2 SMNVEV (reference sequence). In DNA form, the CDR3 reads TGTGCCACAAGACAGTACACTGAAGCTTTCTTT. The encoded protein is CATRQYTEAFF.

This chain connects TRBV6-5 to TRBJ2-5, with D possibly TRBD1 on 5 matching bases. The CDR3 consists of 14 residues. Trimming pared 4 bases from V and 4 bases from J, leaving 13 bases between. Germline V gene lookup returns CDR1 MNHEY and CDR2 SVGAGI. CDR3 in amino acids: CASSLTPGRETQYF. DNA of the CDR3: TGTGCCAGCAGTTTAACCCCAGGGCGAGAGACCCAGTACTTC.

The chain has TRBV9 and TRBJ2-1, with D hard to call. V dropped 4 bases and J dropped 0 bases, with 14 bases sitting between them. The germline CDR1 and CDR2 sequences are SGDLS and YYNGEE. This CDR3 spans 16 amino acids. The CDR3 bases are TGTGCCAGCAGCCCACCGGGCCTCAGCTCCTACAATGAGCAGTTCTTC. Translation: CASSPPGLSSYNEQFF.

This CDR3 is CASSHDRADQPQHF. The CDR3 DNA is TGTGCCAGCAGCCATGACAGGGCGGATCAGCCCCAGCATTTT. The chain is built from TRBV3-1 (or the pseudogene TRBV3-2) and TRBJ1-5, with 7 bases that match TRBD1. V lost 3 bases to trimming and J lost 5 bases; unmatched junction nucleotides: 4. Germline CDR1 LGHDT, CDR2 YNNKEL (reference sequence). The CDR3 loop spans 14 amino acids.

This chain joins TRBV4-3 and TRBJ2-7; D may be TRBD1 (6 bases). Germline V gene lookup returns CDR1 LGHNA and CDR2 YSLEER. Trimming took off 0 bases at V and 5 bases at J, with 11 bases between the two ends. The CDR3 runs to 14 residues. The CDR3 coding sequence is TGCGCCAGCAGCCAAGATTCCCAGGGGAACGAGCAGTACTTC. It codes for CASSQDSQGNEQYF.

The chain employs TRBV7-9 and TRBJ2-5; D is undetermined. CDR1 is SEHNR, CDR2 FQNEAQ, per germline (reference sequence). V lost 5 bases and J 4 bases, leaving 14 bases between the germline ends. This CDR3 region has 14 residues. CDR3 nucleotide sequence: TGTGCCAGCAGCCTCACCGACGCTCCAGAGACCCAGTACTTC. Its protein product is CASSLTDAPETQYF.

V and J are TRBV14 and TRBJ2-5, with D unresolved. The CDR3 loop spans 16 amino acids. The V gene lost 2 bases and the J gene lost 1 base, with 14 bases spanning the gap. Germline CDR1 SGHDN, CDR2 FVKESK. CDR3 loop: CASSQKDLVSQETQYF. CDR3 nucleotide sequence: TGTGCCAGCAGCCAAAAGGACCTCGTGTCCCAAGAGACCCAGTACTTC.

This clone occurred once. V usage is TRBV6-5 and J usage is TRBJ1-5; D unclear. V was pared by 0 bases and J by 5 bases, with 11 bases between. This CDR3 spans 15 amino acids. CDR1 and CDR2 (germline): MNHEY, SVGAGI. The CDR3 coding sequence is TGTGCCAGCAGTTACTCGAGCGGGTGGGATCAGCCCCAGCATTTT. It encodes CASSYSSGWDQPQHF.

This sequence joins TRBV15 and TRBJ1-1, with D maybe TRBD1 (5 bases). V gave up 8 bases and J gave up 7 bases, with 26 bases separating them. Per the germline V gene, CDR1 is LNHNV and CDR2 is YYDKDF (reference sequence). The CDR3 loop spans 16 amino acids. The CDR3: CATQQGERGLFVEAFF. The CDR3 region has the DNA TGTGCCACCCAGCAAGGCGAGAGGGGACTCTTTGTTGAAGCTTTCTTT.

The rearrangement joins TRBV6-6 to TRBJ1-1; D gene uncertain. V shed 3 bases and J shed 4 bases, with 9 bases lying between them. CDR1 and CDR2 (germline): MNHNY, SVGAGI (reference sequence). This CDR3 is built from 13 residues. The CDR3 DNA is TGTGCCAGCAGTTATACGGCCGTCACTGAAGCTTTCTTT. Protein: CASSYTAVTEAFF.